The 25 T cell receptor beta chains below were found in one sample sequenced in a study of T cells expressing NK-cell markers. TCRdb reprocessed the 5' RACE reads, with one entry per CDR3 protein and no DNA. The clone table shows some 340,000 distinct CDR3 sequences, with the ten largest holding roughly 5.2%. Material: blood T cells: a sorted CD56 or NKG2C T cell subset, CD4+ or CD8+ T cells, or bulk PBMC T cells (not recorded which). The receptors come from a man between 18 and 69 years old in good health.

V and J are TRBV2 and TRBJ1-1; lacking DNA, the TRBD1 call made by TCRdb goes unchecked. The germline gives CDR1 SNHLY, CDR2 FYNNEI. This CDR3 has 13 amino acids. This CDR3 is CASSTGQGAEAFF. Supplemented by reference TRBV2 and TRBJ1-1, the full variable domain reads EPEVTQTPSHQVTQMGQEVILRCVPISNHLYFYWYRQILGQKVEFLVSFYNNEISEKSEIFDDQFSVERPDGSNFTLKIRSTKLEDSAMYFCASSTGQGAEAFFGQGTRLTVV.

The chain is built from TRBV5-1 and TRBJ2-3. The CDR3 covers 16 residues. Germline assignment: CDR1 SGHRS and CDR2 YFSETQ. CDR3 region: CASRLGGSARTDTQYF.

The J gene is TRBJ1-1, the V gene TRBV12-3 or TRBV12-4; TCRdb gives TRBD1 as the D gene, but with no DNA this cannot be confirmed. The CDR3 spans 14 residues. The CDR3 here is CASSLTYRDRLAFF.

The chain employs TRBV7-9 and TRBJ2-5; TCRdb returns TRBD1, unconfirmable since there is no DNA. The CDR3 sequence is 14 residues long. The germline gives CDR1 SEHNR, CDR2 FQNEAQ (reference sequence). The CDR3 protein is CASRTDRARETQYF.

This chain links TRBV18 with TRBJ2-3. This CDR3 has 14 amino acids. The germline gives CDR1 KGHSH, CDR2 LQKENI. CDR3 amino acids: CASSPGTRTDTQYF. Together with reference TRBV18 and TRBJ2-3, the CDR3 gives the full variable domain: NAGVMQNPRHLVRRRGQEARLRCSPMKGHSHVYWYRQLPEEGLKFMVYLQKENIIDESGMPKERFSAEFPKEGPSILRIQQVVRGDSAAYFCASSPGTRTDTQYFGPGTRLTVL.

This sequence joins TRBV7-3 and TRBJ2-2; TCRdb lists TRBD1, though no DNA is available to test this call. The CDR3 has 13 amino acids. CDR1 and CDR2 from the germline V gene are SGHTA and FQGTGA. The CDR3 spells CASSPSGAGELFF.

The rearrangement links TRBV18 to TRBJ2-7. Germline V gives CDR1 KGHSH, CDR2 LQKENI. There are 13 residues in the CDR3. The CDR3 sequence: CASSTTGLYEQYF.

This chain uses TRBV6-1 with TRBJ2-3; TCRdb's D call of TRBD2 is untestable without DNA. The germline CDR1 and CDR2 sequences are MNHNS and SASEGT. This CDR3 is 16 amino acids long. This CDR3 is CASRPRLAGGTDTQYF.

V gene TRBV19 combines with J gene TRBJ2-3; with no DNA, the TCRdb D assignment of TRBD1 cannot be verified. Germline CDR1 and CDR2: LNHDA and SQIVND (reference sequence). This CDR3 has 16 residues. The CDR3 protein is CASSRGSPASRDTQYF. The entire variable domain, with the rest obtained from reference TRBV19 and TRBJ2-3, is as follows: DGGITQSPKYLFRKEGQNVTLSCEQNLNHDAMYWYRQDPGQGLRLIYYSQIVNDFQKGDIAEGYSVSREKKESFPLTVTSAQKNPTAFYLCASSRGSPASRDTQYFGPGTRLTVL.

The rearrangement uses TRBV7-9 and TRBJ2-3; the D call of TRBD1 rests on TCRdb alone, since no DNA is present to check it. The CDR3 is made up of 16 amino acids. Per germline, CDR1 SEHNR and CDR2 FQNEAQ (reference sequence). The CDR3 here is CASSFDTGFKTDTQYF.

The chain uses TRBV11-2 and TRBJ2-1; TCRdb names TRBD2, which stays unverified in the absence of DNA. Germline V gene sequence: CDR1 SGHAT, CDR2 FQNNGV. The CDR3 loop spans 18 amino acids. The chain's CDR3 is CASSLDRLGTSGYNEQFF.

The rearrangement uses TRBV11-2 and TRBJ1-2; TCRdb outputs TRBD1, but without DNA this stays unchecked. In germline, CDR1 is SGHAT, CDR2 FQNNGV. This CDR3 has 14 residues. CDR3 sequence: CASTKAGGGLGYTF.

J is TRBJ2-5 and V is TRBV12-3 or TRBV12-4. The CDR3 extends over 15 amino acids. The CDR3 loop is CASSFGSAYQETQYF.

This chain uses TRBV25-1 with TRBJ2-5. This CDR3 spans 15 amino acids. Germline V gene sequence: CDR1 MGHDK, CDR2 SYGVNS. The CDR3 spells CASSEYEGPEETQYF.

The CDR3 region is CASSYPPTEEPYEQYF. V and J are TRBV6-5 and TRBJ2-7; there is no DNA to check the TCRdb D call of TRBD1. This CDR3 region has 16 residues. From germline, CDR1 is MNHEY and CDR2 SVGAGI.

The chain employs TRBV6-5 and TRBJ1-2; as DNA is missing, the TRBD1 call by TCRdb cannot be tested. CDR3 length equals 15 residues. CDR1 MNHEY and CDR2 SVGAGI come from the germline V gene. The chain's CDR3 is CASSYIGTYERGYTF.

This chain links TRBV12-3 or TRBV12-4 with TRBJ1-1; the TRBD1 assignment by TCRdb is unverifiable without DNA. This CDR3 contains 17 residues. CDR3 sequence reads: CASSLLRGQGENTEAFF.

V usage is TRBV5-1 and J usage is TRBJ2-5; no DNA is available, so the TRBD1 call from TCRdb remains unchecked. CDR1 and CDR2 from the germline V gene are SGHRS and YFSETQ. The CDR3 consists of 14 residues. The CDR3: CASSLASREETQYF.

V and J are TRBV5-1 and TRBJ2-3; the TCRdb call, TRBD1, lacks DNA for checking. This CDR3 is 15 amino acids long. Germline-derived CDR1 and CDR2 are SGHRS and YFSETQ. CDR3 residues: CASSLGGVSRDTQYF.

V gene TRBV7-2 combines with J gene TRBJ1-1; without DNA, the TCRdb call of TRBD1 cannot be checked. The CDR3 is 16 amino acids. Germline V gene data show CDR1 as SGHTA and CDR2 as FQGNSA. CDR3 amino acids: CASSPSPTGGFTEAFF.

The chain has TRBV20-1 and TRBJ2-7; TCRdb outputs TRBD2, but without DNA this stays unchecked. The germline V gene has CDR1 DFQATT and CDR2 SNEGSKA (reference sequence). The CDR3 spans 13 residues. Here the CDR3 reads CSATGTLGNEQYF.

The J gene is TRBJ2-1, the V gene TRBV19; TCRdb's D call, TRBD1, is unchecked because there is no DNA. CDR1 is LNHDA and CDR2 is SQIVND in the germline V gene (reference sequence). CDR3 length equals 16 residues. Here the CDR3 reads CASRHNRDSLNNEQFF.

This sequence joins TRBV6-1 and TRBJ1-1. The CDR3 sequence is 13 residues long. Germline CDR1 MNHNS, CDR2 SASEGT. Here the CDR3 reads CASSEGGGFRAFF.

This chain connects TRBV29-1 to TRBJ2-1; with no DNA, the TCRdb D assignment of TRBD2 cannot be verified. Per germline, CDR1 SQVTM and CDR2 ANQGSEA. The CDR3 contains 16 residues. CDR3 protein: CSVKGGGSGSYNEQFF.

The chain links TRBV20-1 to TRBJ2-2; TCRdb reports TRBD1, a call that lacks DNA to check it against. Germline loops: CDR1 DFQATT, CDR2 SNEGSKA (reference sequence). The CDR3 is 16 amino acids. This CDR3 reads CSARDARGTNTGELFF.